Listed here are 26 T cell receptor beta chains from one sample, sequenced in a study of blood T cell repertoires in COVID-19. Profiling relied on immunoSEQ multiplex PCR, and the TCRdb table lists in-frame clones only, not all of them. The data contain about 260,000 clones, around nine tenths of them singletons. What was sequenced was peripheral blood. These receptors all come from a middle-aged man who had recovered from COVID-19.

At least ten counts were recorded for this clone. Germline is not matched at one junction end, which may reflect a read error. V is TRBV27 and J is TRBJ1-2; TRBD1 matches 7 bases. This CDR3 has 15 amino acids. CDR1 MNHEY and CDR2 SMNVEV come from the germline V gene (reference sequence). The chain's CDR3 is CASGFIERAGGGYTF. Written as DNA, the CDR3 is TGTGCCAGCGGTTTTATTGAAAGGGCAGGGGGAGGCTACACCTTC.

The rearrangement uses TRBV10-3 and TRBJ2-1; 12 bases match TRBD2. Germline values: CDR1 ENHRY, CDR2 SYGVKD. The CDR3 spans 17 residues. V shed 0 bases, J shed 4 bases, and the junction held 4 bases outside the gene matches. The CDR3 region is CAISESSGLAGYNEQFF. The CDR3 DNA reads as TGTGCCATCAGTGAGTCATCCGGACTAGCGGGGTACAATGAGCAGTTCTTC.

The chain is built from TRBV16 and TRBJ2-5, with D maybe TRBD1 (6 bases). This CDR3 region has 17 residues. The ends were cut back, 0 bases at V and 1 base at J, with 15 bases in the middle. CDR1 is KGHSY and CDR2 is FQNENV in the germline V gene. CDR3 protein: CASSQSRGSGIQETQYF. The CDR3 coding sequence is TGTGCCAGCAGCCAATCGAGGGGGAGCGGCATCCAAGAGACCCAGTACTTC.

This clone showed up just a few times. V is TRBV18 and J is TRBJ1-2; 11 positions match TRBD1. In germline, CDR1 is KGHSH, CDR2 LQKENI. Trimming took 3 bases from V and 3 from J; bases not matched to a gene: 9. The CDR3 contains 17 residues. CDR3 bases: TGTGCCAGCTCACCTTTTTCGGACAGGGGGCGATACTATGGCTACACCTTC. This encodes CASSPFSDRGRYYGYTF. The variable domain in full, completed from reference TRBV18 and TRBJ1-2, reads NAGVMQNPRHLVRRRGQEARLRCSPMKGHSHVYWYRQLPEEGLKFMVYLQKENIIDESGMPKERFSAEFPKEGPSILRIQQVVRGDSAAYFCASSPFSDRGRYYGYTFGSGTRLTVV.

Only a few counts were recorded for this clone. This sequence joins TRBV19 and TRBJ2-3; 14 bases map to TRBD2. CDR1 LNHDA and CDR2 SQIVND come from the germline V gene (reference sequence). CDR3 length: 17 residues. Unmatched junction bases numbered 10, after V lost 6 bases and J lost 5 bases. CDR3 in amino acids: CASSTKGTSGRIDTQYF. The CDR3 nucleotides are TGTGCCAGTAGCACTAAAGGGACTAGCGGGAGAATAGATACGCAGTATTTT.

The J gene is TRBJ2-5, the V gene TRBV3-1 (or the pseudogene TRBV3-2); D is perhaps TRBD1 (6 bases). CDR3 length equals 17 residues. The ends were cut back, 1 base at V and 4 bases at J, with 19 bases in the middle. Germline V gene data show CDR1 as LGHDT and CDR2 as YNNKEL (reference sequence). The chain's CDR3 is CASSQVVTGRGAETQYF. The CDR3 nucleotides are TGTGCCAGCAGCCAAGTCGTTACGGGCAGGGGAGCAGAGACCCAGTACTTC.

The chain carries TRBV27 and TRBJ2-1; D ambiguous. Trimming took off 3 bases at V and 5 bases at J, with 14 bases between the two ends. Germline-derived CDR1 and CDR2 are MNHEY and SMNVEV (reference sequence). The CDR3 length is 15 residues. The CDR3, as DNA: TGTGCCAGCAGTTTTTTGGGCAGGCCCAACAATGAGCAGTTCTTC. It specifies CASSFLGRPNNEQFF.

This clone occurred once. This sequence joins TRBV5-1 and TRBJ2-5, with a possible D match to TRBD2 (6 bases). V was cut by 0 bases and J by 5 bases, with 14 bases left in between. Germline V gene lookup returns CDR1 SGHRS and CDR2 YFSETQ. The CDR3 has 15 amino acids. The CDR3: CASSLAPSSVETQYF. For the CDR3, the DNA is TGCGCCAGCAGCTTGGCTCCTTCTAGCGTTGAGACCCAGTACTTC.

V is TRBV10-3 and J is TRBJ1-5; no clear D gene. The CDR3 extends over 12 amino acids. With 2 bases removed from V and 6 bases from J, the gap between germline ends came to 5 bases. The V gene's germline CDR1 is ENHRY and CDR2 SYGVKD. The CDR3 region has the DNA TGTGCCATCAGTGAGCAATTTCAGCCCCAGCATTTT. It is translated as CAISEQFQPQHF.

This chain connects TRBV5-4 to TRBJ1-1; perhaps TRBD1 as D (6 bases). CDR1 and CDR2 from the germline V gene are SGHNT and YYREEE (reference sequence). This CDR3 has 14 residues. V was pared by 1 base and J by 2 bases, with 9 bases between. The CDR3 coding sequence is TGTGCCAGCAGCTTGCAGGGGATTAACACTGAAGCTTTCTTT. Protein: CASSLQGINTEAFF.

This clone occurred a few times. This chain links TRBV18 with TRBJ1-3; a possible D gene is TRBD1 (5 bases). CDR3 length: 16 amino acids. Per the germline V gene, CDR1 is KGHSH and CDR2 is LQKENI. Between the trimmed V and J ends, which lost 0 bases and 1 base, there was a span of 10 bases. The DNA for the CDR3 is TGTGCCAGCTCACCACCGCGGGACCGATCTGGAAACACCATATATTTT. Its translation: CASSPPRDRSGNTIYF.

The chain employs TRBV23-1 and TRBJ2-3; 9 bases align to TRBD2. TRBV23-1 is labeled an ORF, and its function is uncertain. The CDR3 runs to 18 residues. V was clipped by 2 bases and J by 2 bases; unmatched bases: 11. This CDR3 reads CASSQPSRLAGVTDTQYF. The DNA of the CDR3 is TGCGCCAGCAGTCAACCCTCCCGCTTAGCGGGGGTCACAGATACGCAGTATTTT.

This sequence joins TRBV5-6 and TRBJ2-7; D possibly corresponds to TRBD2 (6 bases). Trimming removed 3 bases at V and 7 bases at J, with 20 bases between. Germline V gene sequence: CDR1 SGHDT, CDR2 YYEEEE. There are 15 residues in the CDR3. CDR3 loop: CASSWRGSWSEEQYF. The CDR3 region has the DNA TGTGCCAGCAGCTGGCGGGGCTCTTGGTCGGAGGAGCAGTACTTC.

The chain uses TRBV6-1 and TRBJ2-1, with D possibly matching TRBD1 (6 bases). The germline V gene has CDR1 MNHNS and CDR2 SASEGT. Trimming removed 4 bases from V and 5 bases from J, with 21 bases in between. The CDR3 length is 17 residues. The CDR3, as DNA: TGTGCCAGCAGTGGACTTACTGGGACATTCATGAACAATGAGCAGTTCTTC. Its translation: CASSGLTGTFMNNEQFF.

The chain combines TRBV5-1 with TRBJ1-3; D ambiguous. The CDR3 length is 13 residues. Trimming shortened V by 4 bases and J by 0 bases, and 5 bases separated the two germline ends. Per germline, CDR1 SGHRS and CDR2 YFSETQ. The CDR3: CASSLYSGNTIYF. The CDR3 DNA reads as TGCGCCAGCAGCCTATACTCTGGAAACACCATATATTTT.

The chain combines TRBV19 with TRBJ1-5; the D gene is possibly TRBD1 (6 bases). CDR1 and CDR2 (germline): LNHDA, SQIVND (reference sequence). V lost 6 bases and J lost 2, with 11 bases in between. This CDR3 has 14 residues. In nucleotides, the CDR3 is TGTGCCAGTAGGGCAGGGGTTGGCAATCAGCCCCAGCATTTT. Its translation is CASRAGVGNQPQHF.

This clone was seen more than once but under ten times. This rearrangement joins TRBV6-5 to TRBJ2-7, with 7 nucleotides matching TRBD1. The ends lost 6 bases at V and 2 bases at J; junction bases unmatched: 7. The CDR3 totals 14 residues. Per the germline V gene, CDR1 is MNHEY and CDR2 is SVGAGI. The CDR3: CASSSTGQTYEQYF. In DNA form, the CDR3 reads TGTGCCAGCAGCTCAACGGGACAGACCTACGAGCAGTACTTC.

The chain uses TRBV18 and TRBJ1-5; TRBD1 is a possible D gene (5 bases). The germline V gene has CDR1 KGHSH and CDR2 LQKENI. The germline V and J ends were trimmed by 6 bases and 6 bases, with 9 bases remaining between them. There are 12 residues in the CDR3. This chain's CDR3 is CASSQGRQPQHF. The CDR3 DNA is TGTGCCAGCTCGCAGGGTCGTCAGCCCCAGCATTTT.

V gene TRBV18 combines with J gene TRBJ2-1, with a weak D call TRBD1 (5 bases). The CDR3 extends over 12 amino acids. The V and J ends lost 8 bases and 6 bases respectively, with 11 bases between them. CDR1 and CDR2 (germline): KGHSH, LQKENI. CDR3 sequence (DNA): TGTGCCAGCGAGGACGACAGCAATGAGCAGTTCTTC. It encodes CASEDDSNEQFF.

The CDR3, as DNA: TGTGCCAGCAGTTACTACAGGGGGGTGAGCGAGCAGTACTTC. This sequence encodes CASSYYRGVSEQYF. This chain links TRBV6-2 or TRBV6-3 with TRBJ2-7; 8 nucleotides agree with TRBD1. Germline V lookup: CDR1 MNHEY, CDR2 SVGEGT. V was pared by 1 base and J by 6 bases, with 5 bases of the junction left unmatched. The CDR3 runs 14 residues.

V is TRBV6-4 and J is TRBJ1-2, with 7 bases matching TRBD1. The CDR3 is 15 residues long. V was pared by 2 bases and J by 6 bases, with 9 bases of the junction left unmatched. CDR1 and CDR2 from the germline V gene are MRHNA and SNTAGT. The CDR3 reads CASSDDRESGDGYTF. CDR3 coding DNA: TGTGCCAGCAGTGACGACAGGGAAAGTGGCGATGGCTACACCTTC.

V gene TRBV2 combines with J gene TRBJ1-4; TRBD1 aligns across 8 bases. V was clipped by 6 bases and J by 0 bases; unmatched bases: 9. The CDR3 has 17 residues. CDR1 SNHLY and CDR2 FYNNEI come from the germline V gene. The CDR3, as DNA: TGTGCCAGCAGGCAGGGGGCGCTACCCCCAACTAATGAAAAACTGTTTTTT. This translates into CASRQGALPPTNEKLFF.

This chain joins TRBV6-6 and TRBJ2-3, with 7 bases that match TRBD1. Germline CDR1 is MNHNY and CDR2 is SVGAGI (reference sequence). The CDR3 runs 14 residues. The J segment lost 2 bases and the V segment lost 5 bases, leaving 4 bases of the junction unmatched. The CDR3: CASSRTGYTDTQYF. The CDR3 region has the DNA TGTGCCAGCAGTCGGACAGGTTACACAGATACGCAGTATTTT.

This chain uses TRBV19 with TRBJ1-5; 10 nucleotides align to TRBD1. J was trimmed by 0 bases and V by 4 bases; bases with no gene match: 9. CDR1 is LNHDA, CDR2 SQIVND, per germline (reference sequence). The CDR3 contains 18 residues. The CDR3 loop reads CASSNFGTGVYSNQPQHF. The CDR3 nucleotides read TGTGCCAGTAGTAATTTCGGGACAGGGGTCTATAGCAATCAGCCCCAGCATTTT.

This chain uses TRBV19 with TRBJ1-4, with D possibly TRBD1 on 6 matching bases. Germline V lookup: CDR1 LNHDA, CDR2 SQIVND (reference sequence). The CDR3 is made up of 13 amino acids. Between the trimmed V and J ends, which lost 6 bases and 8 bases, there was a span of 13 bases. The CDR3 DNA sequence: TGTGCCAGTAGGGACAGTTATGGAGAAAAACTGTTTTTT. This gives the protein CASRDSYGEKLFF.

The chain uses TRBV5-1 and TRBJ2-1; unclear D gene. Per the germline V gene, CDR1 is SGHRS and CDR2 is YFSETQ. V was pared by 0 bases and J by 12 bases, with 10 bases between. CDR3 size: 12 residues. DNA of the CDR3: TGCGCCAGCAGCTTGGCGGGTGTAGGGCAGTTCTTC. It codes for CASSLAGVGQFF.